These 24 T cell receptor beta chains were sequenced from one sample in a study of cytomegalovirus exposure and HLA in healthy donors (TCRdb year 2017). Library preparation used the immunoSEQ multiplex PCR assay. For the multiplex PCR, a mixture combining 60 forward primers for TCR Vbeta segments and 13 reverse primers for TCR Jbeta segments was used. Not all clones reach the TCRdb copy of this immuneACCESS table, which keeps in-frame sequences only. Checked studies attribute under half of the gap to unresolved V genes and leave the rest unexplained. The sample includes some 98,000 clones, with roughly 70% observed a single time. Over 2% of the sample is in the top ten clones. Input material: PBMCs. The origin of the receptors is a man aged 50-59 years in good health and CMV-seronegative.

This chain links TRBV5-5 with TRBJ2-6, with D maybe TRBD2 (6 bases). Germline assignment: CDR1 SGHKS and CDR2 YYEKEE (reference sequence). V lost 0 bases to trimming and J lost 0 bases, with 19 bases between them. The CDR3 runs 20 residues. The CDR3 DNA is TGTGCCAGCAGCTTGGTTTTGCGGGGACCAAATTACTCTGGGGCCAACGTCCTGACTTTC. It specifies CASSLVLRGPNYSGANVLTF.

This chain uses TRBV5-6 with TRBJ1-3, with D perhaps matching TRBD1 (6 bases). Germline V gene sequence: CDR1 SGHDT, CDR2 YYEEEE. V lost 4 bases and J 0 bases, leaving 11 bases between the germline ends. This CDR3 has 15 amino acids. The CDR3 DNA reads TGTGCCAGCAGCCCGACAGGCCACTCTGGAAACACCATATATTTT. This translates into CASSPTGHSGNTIYF.

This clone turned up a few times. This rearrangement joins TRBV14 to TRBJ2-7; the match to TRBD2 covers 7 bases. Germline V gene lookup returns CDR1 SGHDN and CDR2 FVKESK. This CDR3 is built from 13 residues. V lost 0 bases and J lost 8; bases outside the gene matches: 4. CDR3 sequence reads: CASSQEGGRKQYF. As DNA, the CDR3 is TGTGCCAGCAGCCAAGAGGGGGGGAGAAAGCAGTACTTC.

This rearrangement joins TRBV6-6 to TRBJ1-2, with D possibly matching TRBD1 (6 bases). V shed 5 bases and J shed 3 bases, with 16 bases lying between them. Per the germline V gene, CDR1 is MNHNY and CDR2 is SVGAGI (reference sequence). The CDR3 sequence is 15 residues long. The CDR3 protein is CASSRPQGKDYGYTF. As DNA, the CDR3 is TGTGCCAGCAGTAGACCACAGGGAAAAGACTATGGCTACACCTTC.

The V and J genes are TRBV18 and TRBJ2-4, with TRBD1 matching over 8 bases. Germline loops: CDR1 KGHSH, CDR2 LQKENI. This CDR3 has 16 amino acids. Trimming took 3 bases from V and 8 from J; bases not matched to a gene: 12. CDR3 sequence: CASSPYNRQGLDIQYF. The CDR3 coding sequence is TGTGCCAGCTCACCCTATAATCGACAGGGGTTGGACATTCAGTACTTC.

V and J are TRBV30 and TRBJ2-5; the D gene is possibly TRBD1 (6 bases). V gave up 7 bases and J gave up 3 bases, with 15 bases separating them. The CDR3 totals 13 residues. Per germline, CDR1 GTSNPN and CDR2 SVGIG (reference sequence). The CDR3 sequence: CASTGSGEETQYF. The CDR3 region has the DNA TGTGCCTCAACAGGGTCTGGGGAAGAGACCCAGTACTTC.

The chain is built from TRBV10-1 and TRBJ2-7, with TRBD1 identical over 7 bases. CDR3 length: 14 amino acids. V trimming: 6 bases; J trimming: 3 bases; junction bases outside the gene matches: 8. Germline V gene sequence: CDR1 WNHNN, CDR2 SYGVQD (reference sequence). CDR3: CASRLTRDSYEQYF. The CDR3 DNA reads TGCGCCAGCAGATTAACTCGGGACAGCTACGAGCAGTACTTC.

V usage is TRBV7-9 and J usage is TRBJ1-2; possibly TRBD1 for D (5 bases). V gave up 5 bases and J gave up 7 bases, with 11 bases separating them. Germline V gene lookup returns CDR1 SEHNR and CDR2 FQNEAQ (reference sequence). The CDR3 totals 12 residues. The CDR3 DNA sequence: TGTGCCAGCAGCCACAGCGGGGCTGGCTACACCTTC. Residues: CASSHSGAGYTF.

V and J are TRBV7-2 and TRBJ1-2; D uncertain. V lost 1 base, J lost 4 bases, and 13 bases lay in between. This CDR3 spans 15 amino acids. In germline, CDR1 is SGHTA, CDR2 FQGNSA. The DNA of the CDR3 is TGTGCCAGCAGCTTAGGGGTCAAGGCGGCCTATGGCTACACCTTC. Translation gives CASSLGVKAAYGYTF.

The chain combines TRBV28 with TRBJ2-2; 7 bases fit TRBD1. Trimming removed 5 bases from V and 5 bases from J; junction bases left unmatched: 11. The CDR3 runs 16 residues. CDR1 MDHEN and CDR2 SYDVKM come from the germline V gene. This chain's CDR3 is CASSPSGTAKTGELFF. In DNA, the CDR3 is TGTGCCAGCAGTCCCTCCGGGACAGCTAAGACCGGGGAGCTGTTTTTT. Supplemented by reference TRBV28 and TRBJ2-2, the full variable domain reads DVKVTQSSRYLVKRTGEKVFLECVQDMDHENMFWYRQDPGLGLRLIYFSYDVKMKEKGDIPEGYSVSREKKERFSLILESASTNQTSMYLCASSPSGTAKTGELFFGEGSRLTVL.

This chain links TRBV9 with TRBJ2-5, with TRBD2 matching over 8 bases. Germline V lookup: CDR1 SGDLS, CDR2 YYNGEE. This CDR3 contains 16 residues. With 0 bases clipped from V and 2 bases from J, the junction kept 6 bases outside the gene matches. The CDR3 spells CASSVVSGVTQETQYF. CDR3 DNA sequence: TGTGCCAGCAGCGTAGTTAGCGGGGTAACACAAGAGACCCAGTACTTC. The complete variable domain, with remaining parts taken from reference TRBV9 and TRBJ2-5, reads DSGVTQTPKHLITATGQRVTLRCSPRSGDLSVYWYQQSLDQGLQFLIQYYNGEERAKGNILERFSAQQFPDLHSELNLSSLELGDSALYFCASSVVSGVTQETQYFGPGTRLLVL.

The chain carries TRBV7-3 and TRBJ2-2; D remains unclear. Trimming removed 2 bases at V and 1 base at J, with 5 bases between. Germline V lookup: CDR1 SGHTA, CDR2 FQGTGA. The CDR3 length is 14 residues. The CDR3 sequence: CASSLGGNTGELFF. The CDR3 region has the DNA TGTGCCAGCAGCTTAGGCGGGAACACCGGGGAGCTGTTTTTT.

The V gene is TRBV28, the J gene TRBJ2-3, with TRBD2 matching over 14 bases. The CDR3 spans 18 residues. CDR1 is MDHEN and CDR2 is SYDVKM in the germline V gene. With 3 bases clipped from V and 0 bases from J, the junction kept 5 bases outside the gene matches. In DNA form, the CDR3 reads TGTGCCAGCAGTTTCGGGACTAGCGGGGGCCTTAGCACAGATACGCAGTATTTT. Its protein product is CASSFGTSGGLSTDTQYF. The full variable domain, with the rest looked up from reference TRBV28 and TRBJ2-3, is DVKVTQSSRYLVKRTGEKVFLECVQDMDHENMFWYRQDPGLGLRLIYFSYDVKMKEKGDIPEGYSVSREKKERFSLILESASTNQTSMYLCASSFGTSGGLSTDTQYFGPGTRLTVL.

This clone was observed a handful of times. The CDR3 region has the DNA TGCGCCAGCAGCTCCGGGGGATCTGGAAACACCATATATTTT. As protein: CASSSGGSGNTIYF. The chain recombines TRBV5-1 with TRBJ1-3; perhaps TRBD1 as D (5 bases). Germline assignment: CDR1 SGHRS and CDR2 YFSETQ. The CDR3 has 14 amino acids. V lost 3 bases to trimming and J lost 1 base, with 8 bases between them.

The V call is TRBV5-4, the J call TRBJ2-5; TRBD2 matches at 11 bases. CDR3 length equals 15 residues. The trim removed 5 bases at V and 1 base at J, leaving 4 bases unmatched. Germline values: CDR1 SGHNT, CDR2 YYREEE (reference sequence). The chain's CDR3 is CASSPSGGPQETQYF. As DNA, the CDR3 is TGTGCCAGCAGTCCTAGCGGGGGGCCCCAAGAGACCCAGTACTTC.

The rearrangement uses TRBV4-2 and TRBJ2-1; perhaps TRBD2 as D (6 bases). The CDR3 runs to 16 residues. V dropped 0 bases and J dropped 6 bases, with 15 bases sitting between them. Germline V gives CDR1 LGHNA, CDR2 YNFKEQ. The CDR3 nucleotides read TGTGCCAGCAGCCAAGATCCCCCGGGAGAGGGCAATGAGCAGTTCTTC. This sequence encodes CASSQDPPGEGNEQFF.

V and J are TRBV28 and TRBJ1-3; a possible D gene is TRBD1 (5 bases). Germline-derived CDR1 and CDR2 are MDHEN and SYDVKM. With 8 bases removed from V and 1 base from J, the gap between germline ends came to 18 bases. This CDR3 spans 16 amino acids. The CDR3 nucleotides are TGTGCCAGCTACTCCCGGGGGGTACGGTCTGGAAACACCATATATTTT. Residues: CASYSRGVRSGNTIYF.

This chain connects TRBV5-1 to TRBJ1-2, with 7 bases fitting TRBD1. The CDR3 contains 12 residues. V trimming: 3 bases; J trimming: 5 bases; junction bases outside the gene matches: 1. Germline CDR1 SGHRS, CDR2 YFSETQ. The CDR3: CASSSTGYGYTF. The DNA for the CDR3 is TGCGCCAGCAGCTCGACAGGGTATGGCTACACCTTC.

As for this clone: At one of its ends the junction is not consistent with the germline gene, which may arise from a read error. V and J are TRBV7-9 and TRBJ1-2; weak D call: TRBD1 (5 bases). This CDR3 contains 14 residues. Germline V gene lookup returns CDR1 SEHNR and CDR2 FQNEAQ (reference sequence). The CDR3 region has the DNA TGTTCCAGCAGCTCAACAGGAAGCGAATCTGGCTACACCTTC. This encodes CSSSSTGSESGYTF. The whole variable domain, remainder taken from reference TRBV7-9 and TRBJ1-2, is DTGVSQNPRHKITKRGQNVTFRCDPISEHNRLYWYRQTLGQGPEFLTYFQNEAQLEKSRLLSDRFSAERPKGSFSTLEIQRTEQGDSAMYLCSSSSTGSESGYTFGSGTRLTVV.

The CDR3 coding sequence is TGTGCCAGCAGCAGCCAAGCGGGGGGGACCGGGGAGCTGTTTTTT. Residues: CASSSQAGGTGELFF. V and J are TRBV5-8 and TRBJ2-2; 10 nucleotides match TRBD2. In germline, CDR1 is SGHTS, CDR2 YDEGEE. The CDR3 runs 15 residues. V was pared by 4 bases and J by 5 bases, with 5 bases of the junction left unmatched.

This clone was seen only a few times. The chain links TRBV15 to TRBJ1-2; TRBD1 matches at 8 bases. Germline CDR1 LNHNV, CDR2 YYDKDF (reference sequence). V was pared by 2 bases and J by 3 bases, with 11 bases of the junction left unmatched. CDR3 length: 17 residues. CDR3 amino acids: CATSRTQNPGQDYGYTF. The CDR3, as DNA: TGTGCCACCAGCAGAACCCAGAACCCGGGACAGGACTATGGCTACACCTTC.

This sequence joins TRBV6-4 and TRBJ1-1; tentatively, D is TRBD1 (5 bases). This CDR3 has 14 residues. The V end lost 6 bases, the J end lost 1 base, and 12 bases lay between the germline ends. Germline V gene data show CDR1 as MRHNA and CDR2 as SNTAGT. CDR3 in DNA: TGTGCCAGCAGAGCTGGACAAAGGAACACTGAAGCTTTCTTT. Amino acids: CASRAGQRNTEAFF.

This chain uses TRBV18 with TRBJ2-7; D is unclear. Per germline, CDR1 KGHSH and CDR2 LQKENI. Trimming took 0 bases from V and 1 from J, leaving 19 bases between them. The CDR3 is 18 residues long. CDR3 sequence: CASSPPVTERTRSYEQYF. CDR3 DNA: TGTGCCAGCTCACCACCGGTCACAGAGAGAACAAGATCCTACGAGCAGTACTTC.

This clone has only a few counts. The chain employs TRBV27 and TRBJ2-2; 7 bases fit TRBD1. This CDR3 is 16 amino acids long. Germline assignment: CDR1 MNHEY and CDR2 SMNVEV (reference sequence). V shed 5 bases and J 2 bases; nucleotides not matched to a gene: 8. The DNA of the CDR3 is TGTGCCAGCAGTCGATTCCGGGACAGAAACACCGGGGAGCTGTTTTTT. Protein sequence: CASSRFRDRNTGELFF.